The following is a TCR beta chain sequence with its context. CDR1 MNHNS and CDR2 SASEGT come from the germline V gene. This CDR3 spans 15 amino acids. J was trimmed by 14 bases and V by 2 bases; bases with no gene match: 15. These data are taken from a study of Ad26.COV2.S vaccination and SARS-CoV-2 variants. The sample's treatment: some 19 received Ad26.COV2.S at low or high dose, single or two shots; about 5 received placebo; per-sample allocation not given. All samples were drawn on day 63, counting from the first vaccine or placebo injection. Assay: immunoSEQ multiplex PCR; the TCRdb copy retains only in-frame clones and omits some. The sample holds 350,000 to 450,000 clones, about 89% seen once.

The chain recombines TRBV6-1 with TRBJ2-1; TRBD2 matches at 7 bases. The TCR was taken from a person between 18 and 65 years old who received the Ad26.COV2.S COVID-19 vaccine or a placebo. The sequencing used peripheral blood, collected in a trial of Ad26.COV2.S vaccine versus placebo. In DNA form, the CDR3 reads TGTGCCAGCAGTGAAATGGGGGAGGGCCCGTTCAAGGAGTTCTTC. As protein: CASSEMGEGPFKEFF.